These 27 T cell receptor beta chains were all obtained from the same sample, sequenced in a study of blood T cell repertoires in COVID-19. The data were produced by immunoSEQ multiplex PCR, yet TCRdb's version contains in-frame clones alone and is incomplete. Here the sample spans about 460,000 clones, about 85% being singletons. Sequencing used PBMCs or T cells enriched from blood (not recorded which). These receptors all come from a woman aged 60 to 75 who had recovered from COVID-19.

V is TRBV4-1 and J is TRBJ2-7, with TRBD1 matching over 10 bases. The V and J ends lost 6 bases and 3 bases, in that order; junction bases with no gene match: 8. Germline-derived CDR1 and CDR2 are MGHRA and YSYEKL. This CDR3 is built from 15 residues. CDR3 loop: CASRTGTGVFYEQYF. Written as DNA, the CDR3 is TGCGCCAGCAGGACAGGGACAGGGGTTTTCTACGAGCAGTACTTC.

This clone showed up just once. The chain employs TRBV5-5 and TRBJ1-2, with 8 positions matching TRBD1. The germline CDR1 and CDR2 sequences are SGHKS and YYEKEE (reference sequence). The CDR3 has 17 amino acids. V dropped 4 bases and J dropped 0; count of bases not matched to a gene: 11. CDR3 bases: TGTGCCAGCAGCGGCCGGGACAGGACCTTTTCTAACTATGGCTACACCTTC. Translated: CASSGRDRTFSNYGYTF.

The J gene is TRBJ2-1, the V gene TRBV15; D unclear. V dropped 3 bases and J dropped 0 bases, with 9 bases sitting between them. The CDR3 covers 15 residues. Germline loops: CDR1 LNHNV, CDR2 YYDKDF (reference sequence). The CDR3: CATSSQLSSYNEQFF. The DNA for the CDR3 is TGTGCCACCAGCAGCCAACTGAGCTCCTACAATGAGCAGTTCTTC.

The rearrangement links TRBV19 to TRBJ2-1, with TRBD1 matching 10 bases. The CDR3 length is 16 residues. Germline V gene sequence: CDR1 LNHDA, CDR2 SQIVND (reference sequence). With V trimmed by 6 bases and J by 5 bases, 10 bases remained unmatched. CDR3 in amino acids: CASRPLDRGTNNEQFF. The CDR3, as DNA: TGTGCCAGTAGACCCCTGGACAGGGGGACAAACAATGAGCAGTTCTTC.

The chain combines TRBV30 with TRBJ1-1, with 7 bases lining up with TRBD1. V lost 4 bases to trimming and J lost 6 bases; unmatched junction nucleotides: 14. CDR1 is GTSNPN, CDR2 SVGIG, per germline (reference sequence). The CDR3 consists of 15 residues. As DNA, the CDR3 is TGTGCCTGGAAGGTCCGGACAGGAGTGTTTGCTGAAGCTTTCTTT. It is translated as CAWKVRTGVFAEAFF. The entire variable domain, with the rest obtained from reference TRBV30 and TRBJ1-1, is as follows: SQTIHQWPATLVQPVGSPLSLECTVEGTSNPNLYWYRQAAGRGLQLLFYSVGIGQISSEVPQNLSASRPQDRQFILSSKKLLLSDSGFYLCAWKVRTGVFAEAFFGQGTRLTVV.

This clone has a single count. The rearrangement joins TRBV13 to TRBJ2-1; D is perhaps TRBD1 (5 bases). Germline V gene data show CDR1 as PRHDT and CDR2 as FYEKMQ (reference sequence). V lost 7 bases and J 2 bases, leaving 15 bases between the germline ends. The CDR3 spans 15 residues. The CDR3 nucleotides read TGTGCCAGCACCACTATGTCCAGGGCCTACAATGAGCAGTTCTTC. Its translation is CASTTMSRAYNEQFF.

V usage is TRBV24-1 and J usage is TRBJ2-2, with D possibly being TRBD1 (5 bases). Germline V gives CDR1 KGHDR, CDR2 SFDVKD. This CDR3 contains 16 residues. Trimming stripped 0 bases from V and 2 bases from J, with 9 bases between. The CDR3 DNA is TGTGCCACCAGTGATTTGGGGGCTTATAACACCGGGGAGCTGTTTTTT. This codes for CATSDLGAYNTGELFF.

The rearrangement links TRBV29-1 to TRBJ1-1; tentative D call: TRBD1 (6 bases). V dropped 7 bases and J dropped 1 base, with 16 bases sitting between them. Germline values: CDR1 SQVTM, CDR2 ANQGSEA. The CDR3 is made up of 14 amino acids. CDR3 sequence reads: CSGAGVEGNTEAFF. CDR3 DNA: TGCAGCGGTGCAGGGGTGGAAGGGAACACTGAAGCTTTCTTT. Full variable domain (remainder filled in from reference TRBV29-1 and TRBJ1-1): SAVISQKPSRDICQRGTSLTIQCQVDSQVTMMFWYRQQPGQSLTLIATANQGSEATYESGFVIDKFPISRPNLTFSTLTVSNMSPEDSSIYLCSGAGVEGNTEAFFGQGTRLTVV.

The chain recombines TRBV11-2 with TRBJ2-5; 9 bases fit TRBD1. Germline CDR1 SGHAT, CDR2 FQNNGV. This CDR3 is 15 amino acids long. The J segment lost 2 bases and the V segment lost 5 bases, leaving 6 bases of the junction unmatched. CDR3 sequence reads: CASSHGTGLQETQYF. The DNA for the CDR3 is TGTGCCAGCAGCCACGGGACAGGGCTACAAGAGACCCAGTACTTC. Looking up the rest from reference TRBV11-2 and TRBJ2-5 gives the full variable domain: EAGVAQSPRYKIIEKRQSVAFWCNPISGHATLYWYQQILGQGPKLLIQFQNNGVVDDSQLPKDRFSAERLKGVDSTLKIQPAKLEDSAVYLCASSHGTGLQETQYFGPGTRLLVL.

V is TRBV10-3 and J is TRBJ2-5; 10 bases align to TRBD1. Germline V gene lookup returns CDR1 ENHRY and CDR2 SYGVKD. V gave up 10 bases and J gave up 2 bases; unmatched junction bases: 10. This CDR3 spans 15 amino acids. The CDR3 reads CATTSGQGFQETQYF. DNA of the CDR3: TGTGCCACCACCTCGGGACAGGGGTTTCAAGAGACCCAGTACTTC.

The chain combines TRBV11-2 with TRBJ2-3, with 12 bases identical to TRBD2. Germline-derived CDR1 and CDR2 are SGHAT and FQNNGV. V gave up 1 base and J gave up 4 bases; unmatched junction bases: 12. CDR3 length: 19 residues. The CDR3 nucleotides are TGTGCCAGCAGCTTAGTGGCGGCTAGCGGGGGGGCCAGGGCAGATACGCAGTATTTT. Encoded protein: CASSLVAASGGARADTQYF.

V usage is TRBV7-6 and J usage is TRBJ2-2, with 13 bases aligning to TRBD2. The CDR3 consists of 18 residues. Germline V gene data show CDR1 as SGHVS and CDR2 as FNYEAQ. The trim removed 0 bases at V and 4 bases at J, leaving 5 bases unmatched. CDR3 amino acids: CASSLAPLAGGPTGELFF. The CDR3 DNA follows: TGTGCCAGCAGCTTAGCGCCACTAGCGGGGGGGCCCACCGGGGAGCTGTTTTTT.

This clone was found once. This rearrangement joins TRBV12-5 to TRBJ2-7, with a possible D match to TRBD2 (6 bases). The ends were cut back, 1 base at V and 4 bases at J, with 11 bases in the middle. Per germline, CDR1 LGHNT and CDR2 FRNRAP. CDR3 length equals 14 residues. CDR3 DNA: TGTGCTAGTGGTTTGGGGACTAATCCATACGAGCAGTACTTC. Its protein product is CASGLGTNPYEQYF.

This chain links TRBV2 with TRBJ2-1, with 13 bases fitting TRBD2. This CDR3 region has 14 residues. Germline V gene sequence: CDR1 SNHLY, CDR2 FYNNEI. The V and J ends lost 8 bases and 5 bases, in that order; junction bases with no gene match: 3. CDR3 in DNA: TGTGCCAGCTTAGGACTAGCGGGGGACAATGAGCAGTTCTTC. It specifies CASLGLAGDNEQFF.

The genes are TRBV30 and TRBJ1-3; 9 bases align to TRBD1. V trimming: 2 bases; J trimming: 2 bases; junction bases outside the gene matches: 16. The CDR3 consists of 19 residues. CDR1 is GTSNPN, CDR2 SVGIG, per germline (reference sequence). CDR3 loop: CAWSFPRTGAARAGNTIYF. CDR3 DNA: TGTGCCTGGAGTTTCCCGAGGACAGGGGCCGCTCGAGCTGGAAACACCATATATTTT.

The chain has TRBV2 and TRBJ2-7; D is perhaps TRBD1 (6 bases). This CDR3 region has 13 residues. Deletions cut 7 bases from V and 0 bases from J, with 10 bases between. The V gene's germline CDR1 is SNHLY and CDR2 FYNNEI. The CDR3 protein is CASTMDSSYEQYV. Written as DNA, the CDR3 is TGTGCCAGCACTATGGACAGCTCCTACGAGCAGTACGTC.

Of note for this clone: At one end, the junction sequence differs from germline, possibly due to a read error. The chain uses TRBV2 and TRBJ1-2; TRBD1 aligns across 10 bases. CDR3 length: 12 residues. CDR1 and CDR2 from the germline V gene are SNHLY and FYNNEI. In DNA, the CDR3 is TGTGCCAGCAGAGAAGGGACAGGGGTCTACACCTTC. Translated: CASREGTGVYTF.

For this clone: The sample contains more than one DNA sequence encoding this CDR3. V and J are TRBV5-8 and TRBJ1-5, with TRBD1 matching 7 bases. V lost 1 base to trimming and J lost 3 bases; unmatched junction nucleotides: 4. This CDR3 is built from 15 residues. Germline lookup yields CDR1 SGHTS and CDR2 YDEGEE. In DNA form, the CDR3 reads TGTGCCAGCAGCTTGTGGGGACAGAACAATCAGCCCCAGCATTTT. Translated: CASSLWGQNNQPQHF. The variable domain in full, completed from reference TRBV5-8 and TRBJ1-5, reads EAGVTQSPTHLIKTRGQQATLRCSPISGHTSVYWYQQALGLGLQFLLWYDEGEERNRGNFPPRFSGRQFPNYSSELNVNALELEDSALYLCASSLWGQNNQPQHFGDGTRLSIL.

This clone showed up just once. The V and J genes are TRBV5-5 and TRBJ1-1; D is uncertain. Germline lookup yields CDR1 SGHKS and CDR2 YYEKEE (reference sequence). This CDR3 comprises 15 residues. With 3 bases removed from V and 4 bases from J, the gap between germline ends came to 16 bases. In DNA form, the CDR3 reads TGTGCCAGCAGCTCGTCGGGAGGGTTGGTCACTGAAGCTTTCTTT. This encodes CASSSSGGLVTEAFF. Complete variable domain (other parts from reference TRBV5-5 and TRBJ1-1): DAGVTQSPTHLIKTRGQQVTLRCSPISGHKSVSWYQQVLGQGPQFIFQYYEKEERGRGNFPDRFSARQFPNYSSELNVNALLLGDSALYLCASSSSGGLVTEAFFGQGTRLTVV.

The chain employs TRBV15 and TRBJ2-1; the match to TRBD2 covers 9 bases. CDR1 is LNHNV, CDR2 YYDKDF, per germline (reference sequence). This CDR3 region has 14 residues. V lost 8 bases, J lost 5 bases, and 7 bases stayed unmatched. The CDR3 is CATPQAGGNNEQFF. The CDR3 nucleotides read TGTGCCACCCCCCAAGCGGGGGGAAACAATGAGCAGTTCTTC.

The chain joins TRBV12-5 to TRBJ1-4, with D maybe TRBD1 (6 bases). V gave up 6 bases and J gave up 7 bases, with 12 bases separating them. The CDR3 is 13 amino acids. Germline lookup yields CDR1 LGHNT and CDR2 FRNRAP. CDR3 amino acids: CASGGDIGEKLFF. The CDR3 coding sequence is TGTGCTAGTGGCGGGGACATAGGTGAAAAACTGTTTTTT. The variable domain in full, completed from reference TRBV12-5 and TRBJ1-4, reads DARVTQTPRHKVTEMGQEVTMRCQPILGHNTVFWYRQTMMQGLELLAYFRNRAPLDDSGMPKDRFSAEMPDATLATLKIQPSEPRDSAVYFCASGGDIGEKLFFGSGTQLSVL.

This rearrangement joins TRBV4-1 to TRBJ1-1; D not resolved. CDR1 is MGHRA, CDR2 YSYEKL, per germline. This CDR3 has 15 residues. V was shortened by 0 bases and J by 2 bases, with 10 bases between the two germline ends. In DNA, the CDR3 is TGCGCCAGCAGCCAAGATCCCTCCTTAAACACTGAAGCTTTCTTT. It encodes CASSQDPSLNTEAFF.

This clone was counted a single time. This chain uses TRBV11-3 with TRBJ2-7; no clear D gene. This CDR3 has 14 amino acids. V lost 5 bases, J lost 2 bases, and 13 bases lay in between. Germline values: CDR1 SGHNT, CDR2 YENEEA. CDR3 region: CASSPPGRAYEQYF. The CDR3 nucleotides are TGTGCCAGCAGCCCCCCCGGCCGGGCCTACGAGCAGTACTTC. Looking up the rest from reference TRBV11-3 and TRBJ2-7 gives the full variable domain: EAGVVQSPRYKIIEKKQPVAFWCNPISGHNTLYWYLQNLGQGPELLIRYENEEAVDDSQLPKDRFSAERLKGVDSTLKIQPAELGDSAVYLCASSPPGRAYEQYFGPGTRLTVT.

This chain links TRBV11-2 with TRBJ2-7; 7 bases are shared with TRBD1. Germline CDR1 is SGHAT and CDR2 is FQNNGV. The CDR3 covers 15 residues. Unmatched junction bases numbered 9, after V lost 5 bases and J lost 2 bases. The CDR3 is CASSPGQTTAYEQYF. The DNA for the CDR3 is TGTGCCAGCAGCCCGGGACAGACAACAGCCTACGAGCAGTACTTC.

The chain employs TRBV18 and TRBJ2-5, with 8 positions matching TRBD2. The CDR3 totals 16 residues. Trimming took 3 bases from V and 3 from J; bases not matched to a gene: 9. Germline-derived CDR1 and CDR2 are KGHSH and LQKENI. DNA for the CDR3: TGTGCCAGCTCACCTACGTGGACTAGCAGTAAAGAGACCCAGTACTTC. Translated: CASSPTWTSSKETQYF.

The chain couples TRBV6-4 to TRBJ2-7, with no clear D. This CDR3 spans 11 amino acids. V lost 7 bases to trimming and J lost 3 bases, with 7 bases between them. Looked up from germline, CDR1 is MRHNA and CDR2 is SNTAGT. The CDR3 spells CASTQSYEQYF. CDR3 DNA sequence: TGTGCCAGCACACAGAGCTACGAGCAGTACTTC.

The chain is built from TRBV2 and TRBJ2-7; TRBD1 matches at 9 bases. In germline, CDR1 is SNHLY, CDR2 FYNNEI. The CDR3 is 15 residues long. V gave up 8 bases and J gave up 0 bases; unmatched junction bases: 8. The CDR3, as DNA: TGTGCCAGCGGTACCGGGACAGGGTACTCCTACGAGCAGTACTTC. It codes for CASGTGTGYSYEQYF. Drawing the rest from reference TRBV2 and TRBJ2-7, the complete variable domain is EPEVTQTPSHQVTQMGQEVILRCVPISNHLYFYWYRQILGQKVEFLVSFYNNEISEKSEIFDDQFSVERPDGSNFTLKIRSTKLEDSAMYFCASGTGTGYSYEQYFGPGTRLTVT.